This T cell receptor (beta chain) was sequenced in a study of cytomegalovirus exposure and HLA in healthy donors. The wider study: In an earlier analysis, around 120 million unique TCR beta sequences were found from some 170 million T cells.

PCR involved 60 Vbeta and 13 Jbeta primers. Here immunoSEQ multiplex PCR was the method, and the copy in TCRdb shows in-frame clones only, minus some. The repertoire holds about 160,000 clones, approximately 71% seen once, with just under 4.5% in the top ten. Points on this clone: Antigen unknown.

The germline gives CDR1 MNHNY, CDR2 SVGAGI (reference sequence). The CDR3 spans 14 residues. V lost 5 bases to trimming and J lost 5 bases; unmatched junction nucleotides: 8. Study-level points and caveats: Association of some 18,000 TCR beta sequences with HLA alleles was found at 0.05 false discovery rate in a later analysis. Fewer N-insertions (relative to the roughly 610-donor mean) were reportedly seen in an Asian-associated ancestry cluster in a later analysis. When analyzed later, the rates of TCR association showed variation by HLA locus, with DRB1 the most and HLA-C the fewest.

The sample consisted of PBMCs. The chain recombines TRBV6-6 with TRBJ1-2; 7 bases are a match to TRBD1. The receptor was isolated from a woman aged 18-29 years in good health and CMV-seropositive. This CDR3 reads CASSPTGLTYGYTF. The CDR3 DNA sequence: TGTGCCAGCAGTCCGACAGGGCTCACATATGGCTACACCTTC.